The 30 T cell receptor beta chains below come from one sample, sequenced in a study of control samples from healthy donors and cancer patients. TCRdb's copy holds only in-frame clones and misses some; the assay was immunoSEQ multiplex PCR. The sample records approximately 170,000 clones, approximately 94% being singletons. Input material: blood. These receptors were obtained from a man aged 25 to 40 in good health.

This rearrangement joins TRBV16 to TRBJ1-3; 7 bases are shared with TRBD1. The V gene's germline CDR1 is KGHSY and CDR2 FQNENV. This CDR3 spans 17 amino acids. The trim removed 0 bases at V and 0 bases at J, leaving 5 bases unmatched. CDR3 sequence: CASSQSWDRASGNTIYF. CDR3 DNA: TGTGCCAGCAGCCAATCGTGGGACAGAGCCTCTGGAAACACCATATATTTT. Looking up the rest from reference TRBV16 and TRBJ1-3 gives the full variable domain: GEEVAQTPKHLVRGEGQKAKLYCAPIKGHSYVFWYQQVLKNEFKFLISFQNENVFDETGMPKERFSAKCLPNSPCSLEIQATKLEDSAVYFCASSQSWDRASGNTIYFGEGSWLTVV.

This chain joins TRBV28 and TRBJ2-7, with 11 bases fitting TRBD1. The CDR3 runs 14 residues. J lost 7 bases, V lost 3 bases, and 5 bases had no gene match. Germline CDR1 reads MDHEN; CDR2 reads SYDVKM. The CDR3 nucleotides read TGTGCCAGCAGTTTGGGGACAGGGGGTCGGGAGCAGTACTTC. Its translation is CASSLGTGGREQYF.

The chain couples TRBV9 to TRBJ2-7; 8 positions match TRBD1. There are 13 residues in the CDR3. After removal of 1 base from V and 5 bases from J, the junction contained 2 bases not matched to a gene. The V gene's germline CDR1 is SGDLS and CDR2 YYNGEE. The DNA for the CDR3 is TGTGCCAGCAGCGTAATGACAGGGGACGAGCAGTACTTC. This sequence encodes CASSVMTGDEQYF.

The genes are TRBV11-3 and TRBJ2-2, with 8 bases lining up with TRBD1. Per the germline V gene, CDR1 is SGHNT and CDR2 is YENEEA. This CDR3 comprises 17 residues. The junction had 3 bases not matched to a gene; V was cut back by 0 bases and J by 0 bases. The CDR3 region is CASSLDEDRANTGELFF. The CDR3 DNA is TGTGCCAGCAGCTTAGACGAGGACAGGGCGAACACCGGGGAGCTGTTTTTT.

The V gene is TRBV4-1, the J gene TRBJ2-3; TRBD2 aligns across 7 bases. Looked up from germline, CDR1 is MGHRA and CDR2 is YSYEKL. V gave up 1 base and J gave up 3 bases; unmatched junction bases: 1. This CDR3 has 14 amino acids. CDR3: CASSQGGGTDTQYF. The CDR3 DNA is TGCGCCAGCAGCCAAGGGGGGGGGACAGATACGCAGTATTTT.

The chain is built from TRBV10-3 and TRBJ2-7; D remains unclear. V was trimmed by 2 bases and J by 3 bases, leaving 11 bases between them. Looked up from germline, CDR1 is ENHRY and CDR2 is SYGVKD. The CDR3 sequence is 14 residues long. The CDR3 loop is CAISEIGPIYEQYF. The CDR3 bases are TGTGCCATCAGTGAGATTGGCCCCATCTACGAGCAGTACTTC.

The CDR3 loop is CASSLGGSTEAFF. CDR3 nucleotides: TGTGCCAGCAGTCTTGGGGGGAGCACTGAAGCTTTCTTT. The chain uses TRBV6-2 or TRBV6-3 and TRBJ1-1; a possible D gene is TRBD1 (5 bases). CDR1 is MNHEY and CDR2 is SVGEGT in the germline V gene. V was trimmed by 5 bases and J by 4 bases, leaving 11 bases between them. The CDR3 covers 13 residues.

There are a few counts of this clone. The chain is built from TRBV2 and TRBJ1-1; 9 nucleotides line up with TRBD1. Germline loops: CDR1 SNHLY, CDR2 FYNNEI. The J segment lost 4 bases and the V segment lost 5 bases, leaving 8 bases of the junction unmatched. The CDR3 is 15 residues long. The CDR3 DNA reads as TGTGCCAGCAGTAGCTCCGGGACAGGGCGCACTGAAGCTTTCTTT. This gives the protein CASSSSGTGRTEAFF.

The sample holds one count of this clone. Other DNA sequences in the same sample also yield this CDR3. The rearrangement joins TRBV24-1 to TRBJ1-5, with TRBD1 identical over 9 bases. The CDR3 has 15 amino acids. CDR1 and CDR2 (germline): KGHDR, SFDVKD. V shed 4 bases, J shed 4 bases, and the junction held 4 bases outside the gene matches. The CDR3 loop reads CATSDSGQGNQPQHF. The CDR3, as DNA: TGTGCCACCAGTGACTCGGGACAGGGAAATCAGCCCCAGCATTTT.

The chain carries TRBV30 and TRBJ2-2; TRBD2 is a possible D gene (5 bases). Germline assignment: CDR1 GTSNPN and CDR2 SVGIG (reference sequence). This CDR3 contains 15 residues. V lost 4 bases to trimming and J lost 6 bases, with 18 bases between them. CDR3 amino acids: CAWKFGGSLSGELFF. Here the CDR3 DNA reads TGTGCCTGGAAGTTTGGTGGGAGCCTATCCGGGGAGCTGTTTTTT.

The rearrangement uses TRBV30 and TRBJ1-4; D possibly corresponds to TRBD1 (5 bases). The CDR3 runs to 14 residues. Trimming shortened V by 4 bases and J by 7 bases, and 16 bases separated the two germline ends. Germline V gene sequence: CDR1 GTSNPN, CDR2 SVGIG (reference sequence). The CDR3 here is CAWMSGARGEKLFF. As DNA, the CDR3 is TGTGCCTGGATGTCCGGGGCTAGGGGTGAAAAACTGTTTTTT.

V usage is TRBV19 and J usage is TRBJ2-1; 11 bases map to TRBD2. The CDR3 has 16 amino acids. The J segment lost 6 bases and the V segment lost 3 bases, leaving 7 bases of the junction unmatched. CDR1 is LNHDA and CDR2 is SQIVND in the germline V gene (reference sequence). CDR3 amino acids: CASSIDSGGARNEQFF. The CDR3 DNA sequence: TGTGCCAGTAGTATCGATAGCGGGGGGGCCCGCAATGAGCAGTTCTTC.

DNA of the CDR3: TGTGCCAGTAGAGAAAACAGGGGAGGGAGACCTGAAGCTTTCTTT. Residues: CASRENRGGRPEAFF. This chain uses TRBV19 with TRBJ1-1, with 7 positions matching TRBD1. From germline, CDR1 is LNHDA and CDR2 SQIVND (reference sequence). Unmatched junction bases numbered 13, after V lost 6 bases and J lost 6 bases. The CDR3 has 15 amino acids. The whole variable domain, filled in from reference TRBV19 and TRBJ1-1, reads DGGITQSPKYLFRKEGQNVTLSCEQNLNHDAMYWYRQDPGQGLRLIYYSQIVNDFQKGDIAEGYSVSREKKESFPLTVTSAQKNPTAFYLCASRENRGGRPEAFFGQGTRLTVV.

The CDR3 sequence: CSVKDSSYEQYF. The CDR3 nucleotides read TGCAGCGTTAAGGACAGCTCCTACGAGCAGTACTTC. This chain connects TRBV29-1 to TRBJ2-7, with TRBD1 as a possible D gene (6 bases). V gave up 5 bases and J gave up 0 bases, with 8 bases separating them. This CDR3 is 12 amino acids long. Germline V gives CDR1 SQVTM, CDR2 ANQGSEA.

This chain connects TRBV10-3 to TRBJ1-5; D might be TRBD1 (6 bases). Germline-derived CDR1 and CDR2 are ENHRY and SYGVKD. The CDR3 extends over 14 amino acids. V lost 2 bases and J lost 3, with 8 bases in between. DNA for the CDR3: TGTGCCATCAGTGAGACAGGGCCCAATCAGCCCCAGCATTTT. It encodes CAISETGPNQPQHF.

The chain links TRBV6-6 to TRBJ1-3; 8 positions agree with TRBD1. The CDR3 spans 14 residues. Germline CDR1 MNHNY, CDR2 SVGAGI (reference sequence). Trimming cost V 7 bases and J 4 bases; bases outside gene matches: 6. CDR3 DNA sequence: TGTGCCAGCATCGCCGGGACAGGCGGAAACACCATATATTTT. Translated: CASIAGTGGNTIYF.

This clone was counted once. The V call is TRBV5-1, the J call TRBJ2-7; D possibly corresponds to TRBD1 (6 bases). Per germline, CDR1 SGHRS and CDR2 YFSETQ. V shed 5 bases and J shed 0 bases, with 12 bases lying between them. The CDR3 runs 14 residues. The DNA of the CDR3 is TGCGCCAGCAGGGCCGGGACAAACTCCTACGAGCAGTACTTC. This codes for CASRAGTNSYEQYF.

For this clone: The sample holds other DNA sequences that translate to the same CDR3. The V and J genes are TRBV30 and TRBJ1-5, with D tentatively TRBD1 (5 bases). V was cut by 0 bases and J by 5 bases, with 11 bases left in between. The CDR3 runs to 14 residues. Per the germline V gene, CDR1 is GTSNPN and CDR2 is SVGIG (reference sequence). The CDR3 nucleotides are TGTGCCTGGAGTGTTGGTAGGGGCGATCAGCCCCAGCATTTT. Amino acids: CAWSVGRGDQPQHF.

The chain employs TRBV2 and TRBJ1-2; the D is unclear. CDR3 length: 12 amino acids. Germline lookup yields CDR1 SNHLY and CDR2 FYNNEI. The germline V and J ends were trimmed by 8 bases and 3 bases, with 10 bases remaining between them. The CDR3 loop reads CASGRHDYGYTF. The CDR3 DNA is TGTGCCAGCGGGCGACATGACTATGGCTACACCTTC.

V gene TRBV27 combines with J gene TRBJ2-7; D is perhaps TRBD2 (5 bases). The length of the CDR3 is 14 residues. Germline V lookup: CDR1 MNHEY, CDR2 SMNVEV (reference sequence). V gave up 2 bases and J gave up 3 bases, with 11 bases separating them. The CDR3 protein is CASSLGLAGYEQYF. The CDR3 nucleotides are TGTGCCAGCAGTTTAGGGTTGGCGGGCTACGAGCAGTACTTC.

This sequence joins TRBV4-1 and TRBJ2-7; D is unclear. The CDR3 runs 14 residues. Looked up from germline, CDR1 is MGHRA and CDR2 is YSYEKL. V was trimmed by 0 bases and J by 1 base, leaving 7 bases between them. In DNA form, the CDR3 reads TGCGCCAGCAGCCAAGATCCCGGGTCCTACGAGCAGTACTTC. The encoded protein is CASSQDPGSYEQYF.

This clone was seen only once. A read error may account for a junction end that differs from germline. The rearrangement joins TRBV4-3 to TRBJ1-1, with TRBD1 matching 8 bases. The germline CDR1 and CDR2 sequences are LGHNA and YSLEER. The CDR3 spans 17 residues. Here the CDR3 reads CASSQDPTGGMKTEAFF. CDR3 bases: TGCGCCAGCAGCCAAGACCCCACAGGGGGTATGAAGACTGAAGCTTTCTTT.

A single count supports this clone. This chain uses TRBV7-9 with TRBJ2-5, with 8 bases identical to TRBD1. Germline V gene sequence: CDR1 SEHNR, CDR2 FQNEAQ (reference sequence). This CDR3 is 15 amino acids long. V shed 0 bases, J shed 4 bases, and the junction held 4 bases outside the gene matches. CDR3 in amino acids: CASSLARGRGETQYF. CDR3 DNA sequence: TGTGCCAGCAGCTTAGCCAGGGGGCGAGGAGAGACCCAGTACTTC.

The V and J genes are TRBV23-1 and TRBJ1-5, with a weak D call TRBD1 (6 bases). TRBV23-1 is recorded as an ORF, its role being uncertain. The germline V and J ends were trimmed by 4 bases and 4 bases, with 17 bases remaining between them. The CDR3 runs 16 residues. This CDR3 reads CASSRSGATGNQPQHF. The CDR3 nucleotides read TGCGCCAGCAGTCGGTCGGGGGCGACAGGAAATCAGCCCCAGCATTTT.

This clone was seen only once. The chain uses TRBV30 and TRBJ1-3; D is uncertain. V shed 3 bases and J shed 2 bases, with 14 bases lying between them. The V gene's germline CDR1 is GTSNPN and CDR2 SVGIG (reference sequence). This CDR3 has 15 residues. In DNA, the CDR3 is TGTGCCTGGAGGGGGTCGGGTCCAGCTGGAAACACCATATATTTT. Translated, it gives CAWRGSGPAGNTIYF.

This rearrangement joins TRBV30 to TRBJ1-1, with a weak D call TRBD1 (5 bases). The CDR3 covers 14 residues. The germline V gene has CDR1 GTSNPN and CDR2 SVGIG (reference sequence). The V and J ends lost 4 bases and 1 base respectively, with 13 bases between them. Here the CDR3 DNA reads TGTGCCTGGAACCACGGGGGTCAGAACACTGAAGCTTTCTTT. Protein sequence: CAWNHGGQNTEAFF.

The gene calls are TRBV11-3 and TRBJ2-5; 9 positions match TRBD1. Losses at the gene ends were 6 bases for V and 6 bases for J; bases not matched to a gene: 5. The length of the CDR3 is 13 residues. CDR1 is SGHNT and CDR2 is YENEEA in the germline V gene. CDR3 DNA: TGTGCCAGCAGTCGGGACAGGGAGAAGACCCAGTACTTC. Its protein is CASSRDREKTQYF.

Regarding this clone: One junction end does not reproduce the germline sequence, and a read error may be involved. The rearrangement links TRBV2 to TRBJ1-1; 8 bases are a match to TRBD1. The CDR3 consists of 12 residues. Germline CDR1 and CDR2: SNHLY and FYNNEI. The CDR3 coding sequence is TGTGCCACCAGTAAGGACAGGGCTGAAGCTTTCTTT. Encoded protein: CATSKDRAEAFF.

The chain links TRBV6-2 or TRBV6-3 to TRBJ2-1; D is possibly TRBD1 (6 bases). Germline CDR1 is MNHEY and CDR2 is SVGEGT. V was trimmed by 1 base and J by 13 bases, leaving 11 bases between them. The CDR3 totals 12 residues. As DNA, the CDR3 is TGTGCCAGCAGTTACTGGACAGATAACCAGTTCTTC. Translating gives CASSYWTDNQFF.

The rearrangement links TRBV27 to TRBJ2-7; D may match TRBD1 or TRBD2 (5 bases each). Germline V gene lookup returns CDR1 MNHEY and CDR2 SMNVEV (reference sequence). This CDR3 is built from 14 residues. The ends were cut back, 5 bases at V and 3 bases at J, with 14 bases in the middle. Here the CDR3 DNA reads TGTGCCAGCAGTGCCGGGGAAAGGGGCTACGAGCAGTACTTC. Protein sequence: CASSAGERGYEQYF.